This T cell receptor (beta chain) was captured in a study of T-cell memory formation after mild COVID-19. Study results and limitations: Certain responding clones were present in pre-infection memory, suggesting participation of cross-reactive memory.

The 5'RACE method, run with constant-segment primers, produced TCR alpha and TCR beta cDNA libraries (carrying sample barcodes and UMIs). TCRdb itself ran the 5' RACE reads through MiXCR, one entry per CDR3 protein. The table records approximately 82,000 distinct CDR3 sequences, 9.5% to 15% of them present only once. Notes on this clonotype: Antigen unknown.

Germline V gene lookup returns CDR1 ENHRY and CDR2 SYGVKD. Trimming left V 3 bases short and J 7 bases short, with 12 bases between. CDR3 length: 14 residues. Sequences were obtained from PBMCs or a T cell subset sorted from them (not recorded which). The TCR comes from a man between 18 and 29 years old who had mild COVID-19 (a few samples of this study predate the infection). Cell type and time point are not known. This rearrangement joins TRBV10-3 to TRBJ2-2; D is unresolved. DNA of the CDR3: TGTGCCATCAGTGAAACGACGGGCTACGGGGAGCTGTTTTTT. It is translated as CAISETTGYGELFF.